The entry below gives a single T cell receptor beta chain sequence along with its context. Its specificity is unknown. The sample belongs to a study of cytomegalovirus exposure and HLA in healthy donors. Study-wide results and caveats: Follow-up analysis later connected one missense variant in DCLRE1C with trimming of TCR beta V- and J-genes. Within a later analysis, the majority of CMV-associated TCR beta chains appeared HLA-restricted.

The PCR contained 60 Vbeta and 13 Jbeta primers. Repertoires were generated with immunoSEQ multiplex PCR, while TCRdb's copy carries only in-frame clones and drops some. There are roughly 140,000 clones in the sample; 75% to 80% occur only once, and 2% to 2.5% lies in the top ten. The V end was cut by 5 bases, the J end by 1 base, with 11 bases between. The germline gives CDR1 MDHEN, CDR2 SYDVKM. The CDR3 consists of 14 residues. The J gene is TRBJ2-5, the V gene TRBV28; D possibly corresponds to TRBD2 (6 bases). The sequence was obtained from a woman aged 18-35 years in good health and CMV-seropositive. The sequenced sample consisted of PBMCs. The CDR3 protein is CASSAIGGQETQYF. CDR3 DNA: TGTGCCAGCAGTGCGATCGGGGGCCAAGAGACCCAGTACTTC.